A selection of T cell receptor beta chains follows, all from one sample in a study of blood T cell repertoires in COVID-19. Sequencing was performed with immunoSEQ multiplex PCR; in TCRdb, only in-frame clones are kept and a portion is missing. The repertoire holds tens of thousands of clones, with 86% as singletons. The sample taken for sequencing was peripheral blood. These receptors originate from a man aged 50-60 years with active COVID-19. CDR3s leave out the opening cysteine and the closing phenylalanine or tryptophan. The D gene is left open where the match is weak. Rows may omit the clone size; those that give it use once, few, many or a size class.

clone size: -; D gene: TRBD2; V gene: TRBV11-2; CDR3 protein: ASSRTSGSSYNEQF
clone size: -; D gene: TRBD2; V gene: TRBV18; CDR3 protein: ASSPTGTSVNEQF
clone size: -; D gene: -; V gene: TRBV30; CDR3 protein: AWSRKGRTIQETQY
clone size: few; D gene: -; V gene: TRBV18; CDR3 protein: ASSPGARGMNTEAF
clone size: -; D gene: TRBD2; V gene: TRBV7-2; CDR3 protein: ASSLRTSGTSYEQY
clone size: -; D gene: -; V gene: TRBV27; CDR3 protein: ASSPSGDYNEQF
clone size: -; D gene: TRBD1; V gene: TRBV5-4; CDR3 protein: ASSNDRVRGYT
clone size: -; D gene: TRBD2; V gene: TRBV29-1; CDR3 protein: SVVYRDLLAGGRNTGELF
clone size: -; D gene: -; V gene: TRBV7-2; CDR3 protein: ASSLGGWFQETQY
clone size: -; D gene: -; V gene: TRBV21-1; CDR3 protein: ASSKERSEQETQY
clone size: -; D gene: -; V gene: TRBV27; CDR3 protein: ASSLRGTYEQY
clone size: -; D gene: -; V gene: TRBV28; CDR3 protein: ASSRTGNNQPQH
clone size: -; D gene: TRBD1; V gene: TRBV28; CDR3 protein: ASTLGGGNEKLF
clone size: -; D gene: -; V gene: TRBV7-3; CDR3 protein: ASTPTPQRSYNEQF
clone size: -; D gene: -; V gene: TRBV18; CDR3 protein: ASSPPSSYEQY
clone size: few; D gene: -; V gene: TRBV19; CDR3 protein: ASSMAANTEAF
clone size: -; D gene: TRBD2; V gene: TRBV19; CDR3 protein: ASPPAGAHRVNEQF
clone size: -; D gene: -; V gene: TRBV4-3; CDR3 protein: ASSQAGPLTQQY
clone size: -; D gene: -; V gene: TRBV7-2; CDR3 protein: ASSLAIVNTGELF
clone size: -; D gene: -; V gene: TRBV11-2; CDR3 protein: ASSARGRAGALGTGELF
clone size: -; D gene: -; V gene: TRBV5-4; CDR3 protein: ASSRGPGVSPLH
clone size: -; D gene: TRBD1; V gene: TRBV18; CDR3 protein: ASSLDRGNQPQH
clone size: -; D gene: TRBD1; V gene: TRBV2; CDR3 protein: ASSPGQHYGYT
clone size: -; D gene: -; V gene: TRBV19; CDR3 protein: ASSIGLAGYEQY
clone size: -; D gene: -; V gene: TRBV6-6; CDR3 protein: ASSPYYTGELF
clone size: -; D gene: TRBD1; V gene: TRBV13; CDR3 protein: ASRAAGGAGYGYT
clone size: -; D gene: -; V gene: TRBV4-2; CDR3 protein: ASSQQGGMNTEAF